A single sample gave rise to the 27 T cell receptor beta chains below, sequenced in a study of early T cells in non-severe SARS-CoV-2 infection. One entry per CDR3 protein, called by TCRdb with MiXCR from the 5' RACE reads. This table has 30,000 to 40,000 distinct CDR3 sequences, 5% to 7% appearing once. The source material was whole blood. The receptor source for this set is an adult who was a healthcare worker with PCR-confirmed SARS-CoV-2 infection or an uninfected control (not recorded which).

The sample holds many counts of this clonotype. The rearrangement uses TRBV7-9 and TRBJ2-5; tentatively, D is TRBD1 (5 bases). V lost 5 bases to trimming and J lost 4 bases, with 17 bases between them. Germline CDR1 and CDR2: SEHNR and FQNEAQ (reference sequence). This CDR3 has 15 residues. In DNA form, the CDR3 reads TGTGCCAGCAGCCACAGGACCCGGCTCGGAGAGACCCAGTACTTC. This sequence encodes CASSHRTRLGETQYF.

The chain links TRBV7-6 to TRBJ1-4, with D perhaps matching TRBD1 (5 bases). CDR1 and CDR2 from the germline V gene are SGHVS and FNYEAQ. This CDR3 spans 15 amino acids. V gave up 0 bases and J gave up 4 bases, with 9 bases separating them. In DNA, the CDR3 is TGTGCCAGCAGCTTAGCGAGAGGGGTTAATGAAAAACTGTTTTTT. Translation: CASSLARGVNEKLFF. The full variable domain, in which reference TRBV7-6 and TRBJ1-4 provide the parts outside the CDR3, is GAGVSQSPRYKVTKRGQDVALRCDPISGHVSLYWYRQALGQGPEFLTYFNYEAQQDKSGLPNDRFSAERPEGSISTLTIQRTEQRDSAMYRCASSLARGVNEKLFFGSGTQLSVL.

The chain has TRBV14 and TRBJ2-7, with 9 bases lining up with TRBD1. V dropped 1 base and J dropped 7; count of bases not matched to a gene: 11. Germline lookup yields CDR1 SGHDN and CDR2 FVKESK. The CDR3 covers 16 residues. The CDR3 sequence is CASSQGLGQGVVEQYF. Here the CDR3 DNA reads TGTGCCAGCAGCCAAGGTTTGGGACAGGGCGTTGTTGAGCAGTACTTC.

The sample holds many counts of this clonotype. The J gene is TRBJ1-6, the V gene TRBV6-1, with a tentative D call TRBD1 (5 bases). The V end was cut by 3 bases, the J end by 7 bases, with 10 bases between. The CDR3 is 14 amino acids. Germline V gene lookup returns CDR1 MNHNS and CDR2 SASEGT. This CDR3 is CASSDSGRNSPLHF. CDR3 coding DNA: TGTGCCAGCAGTGACTCAGGGCGGAATTCACCCCTCCACTTT.

This clonotype rates as medium-sized. The chain has TRBV20-1 and TRBJ2-1; the D gene is possibly TRBD1 (5 bases). Germline V gives CDR1 DFQATT, CDR2 SNEGSKA (reference sequence). There are 14 residues in the CDR3. Trimming took off 1 base at V and 3 bases at J, with 10 bases between the two ends. The CDR3 loop is CSARGQTHYNEQFF. CDR3 nucleotides: TGCAGTGCTAGAGGACAGACGCACTACAATGAGCAGTTCTTC.

This clonotype was counted at least ten times. The chain is built from TRBV28 and TRBJ2-7; a possible D gene is TRBD2 (7 bases). Per germline, CDR1 MDHEN and CDR2 SYDVKM. The V gene lost 8 bases and the J gene lost 6 bases, with 14 bases spanning the gap. The CDR3 is 12 residues long. The chain's CDR3 is CASGGGLVEQYF. CDR3 DNA: TGTGCCAGCGGGGGGGGCCTCGTCGAGCAGTACTTC.

This clonotype was picked up many times. V usage is TRBV30 and J usage is TRBJ2-1, with D possibly being TRBD1 (6 bases). Trimming took 8 bases from V and 5 from J, leaving 19 bases between them. This CDR3 spans 14 amino acids. Germline V gene data show CDR1 as GTSNPN and CDR2 as SVGIG (reference sequence). DNA for the CDR3: TGTGCCGGGGAACAGGGAATGTTGAACAATGAGCAGTTCTTC. Protein product: CAGEQGMLNNEQFF.

This clonotype was observed at least ten times. This sequence joins TRBV11-2 and TRBJ2-2, with 9 bases matching TRBD1. This CDR3 comprises 15 residues. The germline CDR1 and CDR2 sequences are SGHAT and FQNNGV. J was trimmed by 8 bases and V by 5 bases; bases with no gene match: 9. CDR3 DNA sequence: TGTGCCAGCAGCGTCCGGACAGGGGACGGAGGGGAGCTGTTTTTT. It codes for CASSVRTGDGGELFF.

This clonotype was seen repeatedly, ten times or more. The chain has TRBV7-2 and TRBJ1-6; TRBD1 might be the D (6 bases). Per the germline V gene, CDR1 is SGHTA and CDR2 is FQGNSA. This CDR3 spans 17 amino acids. V shed 5 bases and J shed 7 bases, with 21 bases lying between them. In nucleotides, the CDR3 is TGTGCCAGCAGCCTCGGTCCGGGACAAGGGCTAAATTCACCCCTCCACTTT. It specifies CASSLGPGQGLNSPLHF.

This clonotype appeared many times. The CDR3 region has the DNA TGTGCCAGCAGTTCCCACAGGGGGAGGGGCACAGATACGCAGTATTTT. It is translated as CASSSHRGRGTDTQYF. The chain is built from TRBV7-2 and TRBJ2-3; TRBD1 is a possible D gene (8 bases). The V end lost 6 bases, the J end lost 1 base, and 17 bases lay between the germline ends. The CDR3 loop spans 16 amino acids. The V gene's germline CDR1 is SGHTA and CDR2 FQGNSA.

This clonotype was observed a few times. This rearrangement joins TRBV30 to TRBJ1-1; no reliable D call. Germline CDR1 is GTSNPN and CDR2 is SVGIG (reference sequence). The CDR3 totals 15 residues. V lost 0 bases to trimming and J lost 0 bases, with 11 bases between them. The CDR3 coding sequence is TGTGCCTGGAGTGTGACCGGGATCTTGAACACTGAAGCTTTCTTT. It yields the protein CAWSVTGILNTEAFF.

This clonotype was recorded at least ten times. The V call is TRBV19, the J call TRBJ2-1; D is ambiguous. CDR1 is LNHDA and CDR2 is SQIVND in the germline V gene (reference sequence). This CDR3 has 11 amino acids. Deletions cut 3 bases from V and 10 bases from J, with 7 bases between. DNA for the CDR3: TGTGCCAGTAGTATCGGATGGGAGCAGTTCTTC. Translation gives CASSIGWEQFF.

Many counts were recorded for this clonotype. The CDR3 DNA is TGTGCCAGCAACTCCGCTGCACAGCCCCAGCATTTT. As protein: CASNSAAQPQHF. This chain connects TRBV12-3 or TRBV12-4 to TRBJ1-5; D call uncertain. The V end was cut by 7 bases, the J end by 7 bases, with 11 bases between. There are 12 residues in the CDR3.

This chain joins TRBV3-1 and TRBJ1-1; 7 bases agree with TRBD1. This CDR3 region has 15 residues. The ends lost 4 bases at V and 3 bases at J; junction bases unmatched: 8. Germline CDR1 reads LGHDT; CDR2 reads YNNKEL (reference sequence). The CDR3 sequence is CASSRATGRDTEAFF. CDR3 nucleotides: TGTGCCAGCAGCCGGGCGACAGGGAGGGACACTGAAGCTTTCTTT.

This clonotype was observed many times. This rearrangement joins TRBV7-2 to TRBJ1-5; the D gene is possibly TRBD1 (5 bases). The CDR3 is 15 residues long. The V gene lost 5 bases and the J gene lost 2 bases, with 13 bases spanning the gap. Germline V lookup: CDR1 SGHTA, CDR2 FQGNSA. CDR3 DNA sequence: TGTGCCAGCAGCCCAGACTGGGGGGGCAATCAGCCCCAGCATTTT. Amino acids: CASSPDWGGNQPQHF.

This clonotype was observed many times. V is TRBV20-1 and J is TRBJ2-1, with unresolved D. V lost 0 bases and J lost 2, with 5 bases in between. CDR3 size: 13 residues. Germline V CDR1 and CDR2: DFQATT, SNEGSKA (reference sequence). The CDR3 is CSARENTYNEQFF. The DNA of the CDR3 is TGCAGTGCTAGAGAAAACACCTACAATGAGCAGTTCTTC.

This chain uses TRBV14 with TRBJ2-2; D is ambiguous. V lost 4 bases and J lost 0, with 12 bases in between. The CDR3 has 16 amino acids. Germline-derived CDR1 and CDR2 are SGHDN and FVKESK. Here the CDR3 reads CASSPIAYPNTGELFF. CDR3 DNA: TGTGCCAGCAGCCCTATTGCCTACCCGAACACCGGGGAGCTGTTTTTT.

This clonotype has a count of ten or more. The rearrangement links TRBV6-5 to TRBJ2-3; tentatively, D is TRBD2 (6 bases). Per germline, CDR1 MNHEY and CDR2 SVGAGI. Deletions cut 6 bases from V and 0 bases from J, with 13 bases between. This CDR3 contains 15 residues. The CDR3 sequence is CASSPGTSSTDTQYF. The CDR3, as DNA: TGTGCCAGCAGCCCCGGGACTTCTAGCACAGATACGCAGTATTTT.

In this sample, this clonotype turned up many times. V gene TRBV28 combines with J gene TRBJ2-1; D possibly uses TRBD1 or TRBD2 (5 bases each). This CDR3 is 14 amino acids long. Germline V gene sequence: CDR1 MDHEN, CDR2 SYDVKM. Trimming took off 4 bases at V and 7 bases at J, with 14 bases between the two ends. CDR3 sequence reads: CASSSYPGSNEQFF. DNA for the CDR3: TGTGCCAGCAGTTCATACCCAGGGAGTAATGAGCAGTTCTTC.

This clonotype was counted ten times or more. The chain recombines TRBV12-3 or TRBV12-4 with TRBJ2-7; tentatively, D is TRBD1 (5 bases). V gave up 3 bases and J gave up 2 bases, with 23 bases separating them. The CDR3 runs 18 residues. The CDR3 nucleotides read TGTGCCAGCAGTTTTCGGTCCGGCGATCCCAGGGCCACCTACGAGCAGTACTTC. This codes for CASSFRSGDPRATYEQYF.

In this sample, this clonotype turned up many times. The V gene is TRBV11-3, the J gene TRBJ2-5; D not resolved. Trimming removed 0 bases from V and 2 bases from J, with 10 bases in between. The CDR3 spans 15 residues. Looked up from germline, CDR1 is SGHNT and CDR2 is YENEEA. DNA of the CDR3: TGTGCCAGCAGCTTAGATCTGGTGGGGCAAGAGACCCAGTACTTC. Translation gives CASSLDLVGQETQYF.

There are many counts of this clonotype. This chain connects TRBV6-2 or TRBV6-3 to TRBJ2-2; no clear D gene. Looked up from germline, CDR1 is MNHEY and CDR2 is SVGEGT. The CDR3 is 15 amino acids. Trimming left V 6 bases short and J 0 bases short, with 11 bases between. CDR3 in amino acids: CASRVLWANTGELFF. Written as DNA, the CDR3 is TGTGCCAGCAGAGTCCTCTGGGCGAACACCGGGGAGCTGTTTTTT.

Comments on this clonotype: This clone may be a read error of a much larger clone one base away. The chain uses TRBV20-1 and TRBJ2-3, with D tentatively TRBD2 (5 bases). V dropped 0 bases and J dropped 4 bases, with 14 bases sitting between them. Germline CDR1 reads DFQATT; CDR2 reads SNEGSKA (reference sequence). There are 15 residues in the CDR3. Written as DNA, the CDR3 is TGCAGTGCTAGAGATAGGAGGTGGGGTCCAGATACGCAGTATTTT. Translating gives CSARDRRWGPDTQYF.

The chain carries TRBV5-1 and TRBJ2-5, with 7 nucleotides matching TRBD1. The CDR3 runs 15 residues. V lost 4 bases to trimming and J lost 3 bases; unmatched junction nucleotides: 9. Germline V gene data show CDR1 as SGHRS and CDR2 as YFSETQ. The DNA for the CDR3 is TGCGCCAGCAGCCCAGGGACAGCTCTGGAAGAGACCCAGTACTTC. Translating gives CASSPGTALEETQYF.

There are many counts of this clonotype. This chain links TRBV5-4 with TRBJ2-3; D is perhaps TRBD2 (5 bases). The CDR3 runs to 16 residues. V dropped 0 bases and J dropped 1 base, with 12 bases sitting between them. Germline values: CDR1 SGHNT, CDR2 YYREEE (reference sequence). The CDR3 sequence: CASSLVNFGGTDTQYF. Written as DNA, the CDR3 is TGTGCCAGCAGCTTGGTGAATTTCGGGGGCACAGATACGCAGTATTTT.

This clonotype appeared a few times. The chain is built from TRBV11-3 and TRBJ1-1; D is uncertain. Germline values: CDR1 SGHNT, CDR2 YENEEA. The CDR3 loop spans 13 amino acids. Deletions cut 5 bases from V and 11 bases from J, with 18 bases between. The CDR3 DNA is TGTGCCAGCAGCCAAATTCACGGGTTGTGGGCTTTCTTT. This encodes CASSQIHGLWAFF.

This clonotype was recorded at least ten times. The chain uses TRBV5-1 and TRBJ2-2, with 7 nucleotides matching TRBD1. The CDR3 has 14 amino acids. V was pared by 4 bases and J by 3 bases, with 3 bases of the junction left unmatched. CDR1 and CDR2 from the germline V gene are SGHRS and YFSETQ. The CDR3 nucleotides read TGCGCCAGCAGCGAACAGGGGTACACCGGGGAGCTGTTTTTT. Protein sequence: CASSEQGYTGELFF.